These 14 T cell receptor beta chains came from one sample sequenced in a study of blood T cell repertoires in COVID-19. Using immunoSEQ multiplex PCR, the repertoire was profiled, and TCRdb retains in-frame clones only, with some absent. The sample consists of about 83,000 clones, 70% to 90% of them appearing once. The sequenced sample was peripheral blood. The receptors originated from a woman aged 80 or over with acute or convalescent COVID-19.

V gene TRBV10-2 combines with J gene TRBJ1-2; D perhaps matches TRBD1 (6 bases). The CDR3 has 12 amino acids. Trimming shortened V by 10 bases and J by 4 bases, and 13 bases separated the two germline ends. CDR1 is WSHSY and CDR2 is SAAADI in the germline V gene. The CDR3 DNA reads TGCGCCACCGTGGACAGTGGCTATGGCTACACCTTC. It is translated as CATVDSGYGYTF.

The count of this clone is one. This sequence joins TRBV30 and TRBJ2-2; D gene unclear. The CDR3 totals 13 residues. The V gene lost 4 bases and the J gene lost 4 bases, with 10 bases spanning the gap. Germline V lookup: CDR1 GTSNPN, CDR2 SVGIG (reference sequence). CDR3 nucleotides: TGTGCCTGGAAACCAGGTCGCACCGGGGAGCTGTTTTTT. It translates to CAWKPGRTGELFF.

This chain connects TRBV28 to TRBJ1-2, with TRBD1 identical over 7 bases. Trimming removed 6 bases from V and 3 bases from J; junction bases left unmatched: 4. The germline CDR1 and CDR2 sequences are MDHEN and SYDVKM. This CDR3 has 13 amino acids. The CDR3 DNA reads TGTGCCAGCAGCAAGGGACAGTACTATGGCTACACCTTC. Protein: CASSKGQYYGYTF.

This chain links TRBV28 with TRBJ1-5; TRBD1 might be the D (5 bases). Deletions cut 6 bases from V and 6 bases from J, with 12 bases between. CDR3 length equals 13 residues. Germline CDR1 MDHEN, CDR2 SYDVKM. In DNA, the CDR3 is TGTGCCAGCAGAACCAACCAGGGTCAGCCCCAGCATTTT. Translation: CASRTNQGQPQHF.

The V call is TRBV5-8, the J call TRBJ1-5; D not certain. The V end was cut by 0 bases, the J end by 1 base, with 17 bases between. The CDR3 spans 18 residues. Germline loops: CDR1 SGHTS, CDR2 YDEGEE. The CDR3 loop reads CASSLGSFMGSSNQPQHF. The CDR3 DNA reads as TGTGCCAGCAGCTTGGGGTCGTTCATGGGCTCGAGCAATCAGCCCCAGCATTTT. Full variable domain (remainder filled in from reference TRBV5-8 and TRBJ1-5): EAGVTQSPTHLIKTRGQQATLRCSPISGHTSVYWYQQALGLGLQFLLWYDEGEERNRGNFPPRFSGRQFPNYSSELNVNALELEDSALYLCASSLGSFMGSSNQPQHFGDGTRLSIL.

The gene calls are TRBV24-1 and TRBJ2-1; 12 positions agree with TRBD2. Trimming at V came to 0 bases and at J to 7 bases, leaving 6 bases not matched to a gene. Looked up from germline, CDR1 is KGHDR and CDR2 is SFDVKD. The CDR3 spans 17 residues. The CDR3 protein is CATSDLPTSGGGNEQFF. The CDR3 nucleotides read TGTGCCACCAGTGATTTGCCGACTAGCGGGGGAGGGAATGAGCAGTTCTTC.

The chain is built from TRBV7-9 and TRBJ1-5, with TRBD1 matching over 11 bases. Germline CDR1 and CDR2: SEHNR and FQNEAQ (reference sequence). The CDR3 consists of 15 residues. V gave up 3 bases and J gave up 6 bases; unmatched junction bases: 4. CDR3 region: CASSFGQGASQPQHF. Written as DNA, the CDR3 is TGTGCCAGCAGCTTCGGACAGGGGGCGAGTCAGCCCCAGCATTTT. Looking up the rest from reference TRBV7-9 and TRBJ1-5 gives the full variable domain: DTGVSQNPRHKITKRGQNVTFRCDPISEHNRLYWYRQTLGQGPEFLTYFQNEAQLEKSRLLSDRFSAERPKGSFSTLEIQRTEQGDSAMYLCASSFGQGASQPQHFGDGTRLSIL.

J is TRBJ1-6 and V is TRBV19, with D maybe TRBD1 (5 bases). CDR1 is LNHDA and CDR2 is SQIVND in the germline V gene (reference sequence). The CDR3 sequence is 15 residues long. The ends were cut back, 5 bases at V and 5 bases at J, with 13 bases in the middle. For the CDR3, the DNA is TGTGCCAGTAGTCCGGCCAGGGTAAATAATTCACCCCTCCACTTT. Protein product: CASSPARVNNSPLHF.

The chain joins TRBV19 to TRBJ1-4; D unclear. Trimming shortened V by 4 bases and J by 8 bases, and 11 bases separated the two germline ends. The length of the CDR3 is 13 residues. CDR1 LNHDA and CDR2 SQIVND come from the germline V gene (reference sequence). The CDR3 is CASSRGQDEKLFF. CDR3 sequence (DNA): TGTGCCAGTAGTAGAGGGCAGGACGAAAAACTGTTTTTT.

The rearrangement uses TRBV3-1 (or the pseudogene TRBV3-2) and TRBJ2-7; 11 positions agree with TRBD1. V dropped 3 bases and J dropped 6; count of bases not matched to a gene: 1. The CDR3 loop spans 13 amino acids. CDR1 and CDR2 from the germline V gene are LGHDT and YNNKEL (reference sequence). CDR3 nucleotides: TGTGCCAGCAGCCAGGGACAGGGGGGCGAGCAGTACTTC. Its translation is CASSQGQGGEQYF.

J is TRBJ2-7 and V is TRBV16, with 7 bases aligning to TRBD1. The CDR3 covers 19 residues. V was clipped by 0 bases and J by 0 bases; unmatched bases: 14. Germline assignment: CDR1 KGHSY and CDR2 FQNENV. The CDR3 is CASSQSKGAILFDSYEQYF. CDR3 coding DNA: TGTGCCAGCAGCCAATCAAAGGGGGCAATCCTATTTGACTCCTACGAGCAGTACTTC.

Written as DNA, the CDR3 is TGTGCCAGCAGCCTACTAGCGGGGGGGCTAAGTGAGCAGTTCTTC. It encodes CASSLLAGGLSEQFF. This chain joins TRBV27 and TRBJ2-1; 13 nucleotides line up with TRBD2. CDR3 length: 15 amino acids. Germline CDR1 is MNHEY and CDR2 is SMNVEV (reference sequence). J was trimmed by 9 bases and V by 6 bases; bases with no gene match: 8.

The chain links TRBV9 to TRBJ2-1; 9 positions match TRBD2. Trimming removed 4 bases from V and 0 bases from J; junction bases left unmatched: 17. There are 20 residues in the CDR3. The germline V gene has CDR1 SGDLS and CDR2 YYNGEE. The CDR3 spells CASSSSLFSGGLSSYNEQFF. CDR3 DNA: TGTGCCAGCAGCTCCTCCTTGTTTAGCGGGGGCCTTAGCTCCTACAATGAGCAGTTCTTC.

The gene calls are TRBV18 and TRBJ1-4; D may be TRBD1 (6 bases). The CDR3 sequence is 15 residues long. V lost 2 bases to trimming and J lost 5 bases, with 12 bases between them. CDR1 and CDR2 from the germline V gene are KGHSH and LQKENI. CDR3 nucleotides: TGTGCCAGCTCACCATCTGCACAGGGCAATGAAAAACTGTTTTTT. Translating gives CASSPSAQGNEKLFF.